Described below is a single T cell receptor beta chain sequence and its context. Antigen: not known. These data come from a study of cytomegalovirus exposure and HLA in healthy donors. Study-level background: In a previous analysis, about 100 million unique TCR beta sequences were found from 150 million to 200 million T cells. Caucasian-associated ancestry cluster membership applied to less than 85% of over 350 genotyped donors. Findings and limits, study-wide: Per a prior analysis, the majority of TCR beta V segments were productive roughly 87% or roughly 30% of the time. With later analysis, a missense DCLRE1C variant became linked to TCR beta V- and J-gene trimming.

A multiplex PCR was run with 60 Vbeta primers and 13 Jbeta primers. Assay: immunoSEQ multiplex PCR; the TCRdb copy retains only in-frame clones and omits some. Among 250,000 to 350,000 clones listed, approximately 90% were seen once. This CDR3 contains 14 residues. Looked up from germline, CDR1 is ENHRY and CDR2 is SYGVKD. V lost 6 bases, J lost 8 bases, and 12 bases stayed unmatched. The clonotype was recovered from a man between 40 and 49 years old in good health and CMV-seropositive. The chain recombines TRBV10-3 with TRBJ1-2, with 7 positions matching TRBD1. The material sequenced was PBMCs. The CDR3 coding sequence is TGTGCCATCAGGGAGGCTGACAGGGTATACGGCTACACCTTC. Its translation: CAIREADRVYGYTF.